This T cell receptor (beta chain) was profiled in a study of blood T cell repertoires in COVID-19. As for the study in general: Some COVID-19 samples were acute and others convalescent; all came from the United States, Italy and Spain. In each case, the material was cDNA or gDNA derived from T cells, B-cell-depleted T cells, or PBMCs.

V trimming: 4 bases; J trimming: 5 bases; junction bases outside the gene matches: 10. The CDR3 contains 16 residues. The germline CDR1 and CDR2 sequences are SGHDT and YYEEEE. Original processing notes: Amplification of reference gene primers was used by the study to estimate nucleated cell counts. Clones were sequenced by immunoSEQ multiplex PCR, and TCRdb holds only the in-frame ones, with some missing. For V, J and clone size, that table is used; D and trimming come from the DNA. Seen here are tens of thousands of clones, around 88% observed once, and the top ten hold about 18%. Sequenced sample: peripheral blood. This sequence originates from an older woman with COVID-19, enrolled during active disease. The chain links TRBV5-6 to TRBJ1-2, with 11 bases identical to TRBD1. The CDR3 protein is CASSGPPGQGVYGYTF. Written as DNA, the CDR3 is TGTGCCAGCAGCGGTCCCCCGGGACAGGGGGTTTATGGCTACACCTTC.